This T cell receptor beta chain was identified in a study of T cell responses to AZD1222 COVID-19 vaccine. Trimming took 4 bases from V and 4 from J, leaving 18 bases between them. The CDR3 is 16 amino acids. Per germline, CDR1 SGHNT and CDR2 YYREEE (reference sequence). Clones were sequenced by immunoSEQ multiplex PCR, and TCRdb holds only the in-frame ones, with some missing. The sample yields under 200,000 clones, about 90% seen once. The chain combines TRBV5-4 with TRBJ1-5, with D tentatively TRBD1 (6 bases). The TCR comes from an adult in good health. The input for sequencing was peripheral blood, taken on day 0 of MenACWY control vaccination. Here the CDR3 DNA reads TGTGCCAGCAGCAGACTACAGGGTAGGTGGAATCAGCCCCAGCATTTT. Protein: CASSRLQGRWNQPQHF.